The following is a T cell receptor (beta chain) sequence with its context. Measured with immunoSEQ multiplex PCR; TCRdb has only the in-frame clones, and not every one. The table shows around 45,000 clones, with about nine tenths occurring only once. Germline lookup yields CDR1 LNHNV and CDR2 YYDKDF (reference sequence). CDR3 length: 15 residues. V lost 6 bases, J lost 5 bases, and 19 bases lay in between. This record belongs to a study of OX40 agonist ivuxolimab in advanced cancers. On the study more broadly: The dose-escalation cohort was approximately 81% male, with a mean age of approximately 62 years, ranging about 20 to 85.

A history of autoimmune disease or systemic immunosuppression excluded patients. The input for sequencing was CD4+ or CD8+ T cells sorted from blood, taken in a trial of the OX40 agonist ivuxolimab. The TCR originated in an adult with an advanced solid tumor such as melanoma, head and neck, liver or kidney cancer. The chain recombines TRBV15 with TRBJ2-5, with D uncertain. This CDR3 reads CATSYPGFGDETQYF. The CDR3 bases are TGTGCCACCAGTTACCCGGGTTTTGGCGATGAGACCCAGTACTTC.